This T cell receptor beta chain was captured in a study of blood T cells in healthy people across ages. Primed by a sample-barcoded 5' primer and a J-beta primer mix, a second PCR proceeded for about 7 to 12 cycles. TCRdb reprocessed the 5' RACE reads via MiXCR and lists one record per CDR3 protein. The sample carries approximately 800,000 distinct CDR3 sequences, approximately 67% recorded once. The length of the CDR3 is 15 residues. With V trimmed by 0 bases and J by 3 bases, 4 bases remained unmatched. Germline CDR1 reads MNHEY; CDR2 reads SMNVEV (reference sequence). Study results and limitations: Changes seen in expanded clonotypes were possibly confounded by donor CMV status left unknown.

On this clonotype: Antigen unknown.

The receptor was isolated from a man younger than 40 in good health. The source material was blood. This chain links TRBV27 with TRBJ2-7, with 8 positions matching TRBD1. The CDR3 DNA reads as TGTGCCAGCAGTTTATCGGTACAGGGGGTCTACGAGCAGTACTTC. Translation: CASSLSVQGVYEQYF.